This T cell receptor beta chain emerged from a study of blood T cell repertoires in COVID-19. Study-wide background: Sites in the United States, Italy and Spain provided acute and convalescent COVID-19 samples. Nucleic acid was either cDNA or gDNA, and it came from T cells, B-cell-depleted T cells, or PBMCs.

V lost 3 bases and J lost 2, with 7 bases in between. The CDR3 loop spans 13 amino acids. CDR1 LGHDT and CDR2 YNNKEL come from the germline V gene (reference sequence). As originally analysed: For nucleated cells, counts were estimated from reference gene primer amplification. Profiling relied on immunoSEQ multiplex PCR, and the TCRdb table lists in-frame clones only, not all of them. V and J calls plus clone size are reproduced from that table; the DNA served to infer D and trimming. Among a few hundred thousand clones listed, roughly 89% were seen once. The specimen sequenced was peripheral blood. The receptor's source is a woman aged 40 to 50 who had recovered from COVID-19. The chain carries TRBV3-1 (or the pseudogene TRBV3-2) and TRBJ1-1; possible D gene TRBD1, 6 bases. CDR3 amino acids: CASSQTGNTEAFF. Written as DNA, the CDR3 is TGTGCCAGCAGCCAGACAGGTAACACTGAAGCTTTCTTT.